The present T cell receptor beta chain was sequenced within a study of CD8+ T cells in alopecia areata. At the level of the study: Treated individuals took tofacitinib by mouth, 5 to 10 mg twice daily.

Regarding the study as a whole: Scalp sequencing also captures normal skin's resident alphabeta T cells. Mice gave a clearer picture of TCR sharing than patients did, possibly for HLA-related reasons. Higher clonality and more expanded CD8+ clones appeared in lesional than normal scalp.

This clone has only a few counts. Its antigen remains unknown. Extracted from the samples, RNA was reverse transcribed into cDNA to serve as the sequencing template. Libraries were prepared by immunoSEQ multiplex PCR; TCRdb keeps only in-frame clonotypes and omits some of them. The table records over 120,000 clones, around three fifths of them present only once. After removal of 5 bases from V and 7 bases from J, the junction contained 9 bases not matched to a gene. The CDR3 loop spans 15 amino acids. Germline V gene data show CDR1 as SGHTA and CDR2 as FQGNSA. The chain employs TRBV7-2 and TRBJ2-4; 9 bases are shared with TRBD1. The source was CD4+ T cells sorted from blood, collected at week 0. The TCR was taken from a human donor with alopecia areata. CDR3 DNA sequence: TGTGCCAGCAGCCGCTGGGCCGGACAGGGGAACATTCAGTACTTC. Protein: CASSRWAGQGNIQYF.